In its sample, the clone carrying this TCR beta chain was seen a few times. What it binds is unknown. Between the trimmed V and J ends, which lost 8 bases and 7 bases, there was a span of 15 bases. The length of the CDR3 is 13 residues. Using its own MiXCR run on the 5' RACE reads, TCRdb lists one record per CDR3 protein. This table has roughly 42,000 distinct CDR3 sequences, roughly 31% appearing once. Overall study results and limits: Tumor Tregs overlapped most with tumor, then blood, naive CD4+ cells.

The source material was tumor-infiltrating memory CD4+ T cells sorted from the breast tumor. The subset was: memory CD4+ T cells, CD4+CD45RO+CD25-. The sequence came from a female donor with breast cancer. This chain connects TRBV12-3 or TRBV12-4 to TRBJ1-5, with D unresolved. The CDR3 loop reads CASGLRSQQPQHF. CDR3 in DNA: TGTGCCAGCGGTCTCAGGTCCCAACAGCCCCAGCATTTT.